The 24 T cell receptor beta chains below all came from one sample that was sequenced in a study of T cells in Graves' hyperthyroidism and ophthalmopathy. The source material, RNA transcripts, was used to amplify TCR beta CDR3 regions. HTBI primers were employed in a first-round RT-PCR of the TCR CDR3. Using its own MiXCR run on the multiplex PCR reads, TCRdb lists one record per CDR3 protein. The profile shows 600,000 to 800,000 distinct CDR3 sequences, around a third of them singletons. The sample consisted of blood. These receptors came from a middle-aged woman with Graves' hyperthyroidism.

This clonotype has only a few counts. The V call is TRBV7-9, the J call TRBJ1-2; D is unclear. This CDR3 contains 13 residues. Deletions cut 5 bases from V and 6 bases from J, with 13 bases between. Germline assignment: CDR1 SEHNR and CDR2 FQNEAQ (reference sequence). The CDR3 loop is CASSPPGVNGYTF. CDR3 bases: TGTGCCAGCAGCCCTCCGGGAGTAAATGGCTACACCTTC.

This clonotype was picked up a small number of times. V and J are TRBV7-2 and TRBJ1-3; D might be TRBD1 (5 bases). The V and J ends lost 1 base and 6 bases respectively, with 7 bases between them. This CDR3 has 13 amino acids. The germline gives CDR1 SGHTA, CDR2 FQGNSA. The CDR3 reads CASSLVGENTIYF. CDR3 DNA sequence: TGTGCCAGCAGCTTAGTGGGGGAAAACACCATATATTTT.

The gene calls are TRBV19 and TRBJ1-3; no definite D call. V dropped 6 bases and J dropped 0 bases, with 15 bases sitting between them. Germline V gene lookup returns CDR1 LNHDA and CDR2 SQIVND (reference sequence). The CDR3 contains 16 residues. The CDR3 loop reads CASSPKLGISGNTIYF. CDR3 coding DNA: TGTGCCAGTAGCCCAAAGTTAGGAATCTCTGGAAACACCATATATTTT.

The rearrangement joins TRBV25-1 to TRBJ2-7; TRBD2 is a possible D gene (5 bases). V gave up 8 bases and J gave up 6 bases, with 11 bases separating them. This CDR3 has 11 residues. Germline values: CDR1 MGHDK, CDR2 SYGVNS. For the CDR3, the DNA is TGTGCCAGCGGGAGAGGTTCCGAGCAGTACTTC. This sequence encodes CASGRGSEQYF.

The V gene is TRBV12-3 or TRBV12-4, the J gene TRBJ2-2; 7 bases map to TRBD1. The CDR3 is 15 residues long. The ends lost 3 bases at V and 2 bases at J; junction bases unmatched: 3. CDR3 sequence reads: CASSFRQGNTGELFF. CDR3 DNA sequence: TGTGCCAGCAGTTTCCGACAGGGTAACACCGGGGAGCTGTTTTTT.

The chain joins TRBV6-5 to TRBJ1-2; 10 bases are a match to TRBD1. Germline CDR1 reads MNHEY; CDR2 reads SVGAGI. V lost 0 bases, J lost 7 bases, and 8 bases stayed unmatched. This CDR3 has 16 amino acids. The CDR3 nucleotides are TGTGCCAGCAGTTACTCGTTCAGACAGGGGGCTTTTGGCTACACCTTC. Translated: CASSYSFRQGAFGYTF.

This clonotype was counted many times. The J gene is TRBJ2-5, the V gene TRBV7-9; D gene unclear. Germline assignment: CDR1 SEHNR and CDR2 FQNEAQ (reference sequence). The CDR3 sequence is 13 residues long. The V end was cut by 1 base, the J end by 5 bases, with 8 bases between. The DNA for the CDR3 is TGTGCCAGCAGCTTAGATTCCTCGGAGACCCAGTACTTC. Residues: CASSLDSSETQYF.

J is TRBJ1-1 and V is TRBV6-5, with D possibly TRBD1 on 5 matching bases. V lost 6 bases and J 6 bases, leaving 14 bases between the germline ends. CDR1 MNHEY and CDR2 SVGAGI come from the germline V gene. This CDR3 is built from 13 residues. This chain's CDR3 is CASRVGRFSEAFF. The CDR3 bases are TGTGCCAGCAGAGTGGGACGTTTCTCTGAAGCTTTCTTT.

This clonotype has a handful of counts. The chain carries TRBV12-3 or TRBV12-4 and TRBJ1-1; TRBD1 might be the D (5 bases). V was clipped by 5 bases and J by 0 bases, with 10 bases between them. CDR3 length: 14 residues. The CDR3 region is CASSPTDMNTEAFF. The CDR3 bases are TGTGCCAGCAGTCCGACAGATATGAACACTGAAGCTTTCTTT.

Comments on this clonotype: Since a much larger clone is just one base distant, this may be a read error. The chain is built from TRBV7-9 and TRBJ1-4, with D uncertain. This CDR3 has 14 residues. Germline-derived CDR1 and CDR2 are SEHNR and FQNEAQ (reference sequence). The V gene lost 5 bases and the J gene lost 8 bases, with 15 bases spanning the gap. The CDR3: CASSPGLRGEKLFF. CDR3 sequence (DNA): TGTGCCAGCAGCCCGGGCTTGCGAGGCGAAAAACTGTTTTTT.

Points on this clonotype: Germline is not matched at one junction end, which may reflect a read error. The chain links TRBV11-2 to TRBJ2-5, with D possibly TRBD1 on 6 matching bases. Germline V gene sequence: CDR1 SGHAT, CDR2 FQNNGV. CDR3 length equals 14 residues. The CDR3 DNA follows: TGTGCCAGCAGCCCCCGATCAGGGGCGGAGACCCAGCACTTC. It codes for CASSPRSGAETQHF.

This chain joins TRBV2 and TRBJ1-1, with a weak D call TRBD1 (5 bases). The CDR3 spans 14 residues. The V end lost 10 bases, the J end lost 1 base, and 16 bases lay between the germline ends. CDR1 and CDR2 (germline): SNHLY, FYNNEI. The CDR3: CATHKDGGNTEAFF. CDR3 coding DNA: TGTGCCACTCACAAAGATGGGGGGAACACTGAAGCTTTCTTT.

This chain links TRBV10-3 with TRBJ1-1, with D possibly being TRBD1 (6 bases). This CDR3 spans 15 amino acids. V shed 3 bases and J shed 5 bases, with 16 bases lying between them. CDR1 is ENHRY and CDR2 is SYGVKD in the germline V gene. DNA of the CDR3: TGTGCCATCAGTGACTCGGGGAAGGGGGATACTGAAGCTTTCTTT. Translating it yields CAISDSGKGDTEAFF.

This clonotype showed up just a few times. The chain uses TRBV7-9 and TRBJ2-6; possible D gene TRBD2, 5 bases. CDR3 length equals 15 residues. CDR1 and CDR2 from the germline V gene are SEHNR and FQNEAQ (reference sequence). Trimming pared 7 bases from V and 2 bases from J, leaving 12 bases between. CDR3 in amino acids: CASTIGSPGANVLTF. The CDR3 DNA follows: TGTGCCAGCACCATAGGGAGCCCTGGGGCCAACGTCCTGACTTTC.

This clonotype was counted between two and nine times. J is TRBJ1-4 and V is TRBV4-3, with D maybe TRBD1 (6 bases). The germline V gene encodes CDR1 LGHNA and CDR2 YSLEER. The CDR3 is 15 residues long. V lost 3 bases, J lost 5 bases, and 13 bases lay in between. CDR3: CASSQTGTPNEKLFF. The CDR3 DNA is TGCGCCAGCAGCCAGACTGGGACACCGAATGAAAAACTGTTTTTT.

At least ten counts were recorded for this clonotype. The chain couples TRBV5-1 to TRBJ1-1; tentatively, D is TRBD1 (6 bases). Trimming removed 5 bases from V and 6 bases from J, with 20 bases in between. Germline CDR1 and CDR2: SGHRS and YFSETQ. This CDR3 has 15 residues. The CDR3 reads CASRETQGRIPEAFF. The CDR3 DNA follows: TGCGCCAGCAGAGAGACACAGGGTAGGATTCCTGAAGCTTTCTTT.

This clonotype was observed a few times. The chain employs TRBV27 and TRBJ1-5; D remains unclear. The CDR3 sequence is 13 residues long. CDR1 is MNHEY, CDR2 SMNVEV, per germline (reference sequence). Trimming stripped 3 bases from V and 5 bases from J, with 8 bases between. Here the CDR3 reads CASSFVRDQPQHF. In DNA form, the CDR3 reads TGTGCCAGCAGTTTTGTCCGGGATCAGCCCCAGCATTTT.

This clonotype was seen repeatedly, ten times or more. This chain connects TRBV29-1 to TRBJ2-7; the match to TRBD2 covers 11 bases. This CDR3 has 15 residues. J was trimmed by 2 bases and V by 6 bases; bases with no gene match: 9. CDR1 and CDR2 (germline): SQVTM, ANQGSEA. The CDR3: CSVEIAGGLPYEQYF. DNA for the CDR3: TGCAGCGTGGAGATAGCGGGAGGGCTCCCCTACGAGCAGTACTTC.

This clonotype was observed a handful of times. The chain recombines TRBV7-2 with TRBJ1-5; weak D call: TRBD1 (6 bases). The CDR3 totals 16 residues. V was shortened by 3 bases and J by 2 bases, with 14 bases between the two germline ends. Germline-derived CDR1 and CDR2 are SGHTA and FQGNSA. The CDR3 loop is CASSFTGNYGNQPQHF. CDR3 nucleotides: TGTGCCAGCAGCTTCACAGGGAACTATGGCAATCAGCCCCAGCATTTT.

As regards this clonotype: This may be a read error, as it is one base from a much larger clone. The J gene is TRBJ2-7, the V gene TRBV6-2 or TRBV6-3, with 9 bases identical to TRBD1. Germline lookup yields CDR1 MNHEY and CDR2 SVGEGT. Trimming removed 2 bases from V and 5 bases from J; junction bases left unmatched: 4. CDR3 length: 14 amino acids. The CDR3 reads CASSYPDRGHEQYF. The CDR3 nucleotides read TGTGCCAGCAGTTACCCGGACAGGGGCCACGAGCAGTACTTC.

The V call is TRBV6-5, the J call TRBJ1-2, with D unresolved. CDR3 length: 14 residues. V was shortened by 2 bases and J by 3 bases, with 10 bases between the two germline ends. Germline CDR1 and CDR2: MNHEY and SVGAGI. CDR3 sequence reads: CASSYGVGDYGYTF. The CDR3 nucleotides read TGTGCCAGCAGTTACGGGGTGGGTGACTATGGCTACACCTTC.

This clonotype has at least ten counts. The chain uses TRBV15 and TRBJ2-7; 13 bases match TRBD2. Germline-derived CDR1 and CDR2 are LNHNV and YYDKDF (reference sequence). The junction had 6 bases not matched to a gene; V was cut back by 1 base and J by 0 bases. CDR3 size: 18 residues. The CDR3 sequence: CATSRVPGLAGSSYEQYF. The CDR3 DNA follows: TGTGCCACCAGCAGAGTCCCGGGACTAGCGGGGAGCTCCTACGAGCAGTACTTC.

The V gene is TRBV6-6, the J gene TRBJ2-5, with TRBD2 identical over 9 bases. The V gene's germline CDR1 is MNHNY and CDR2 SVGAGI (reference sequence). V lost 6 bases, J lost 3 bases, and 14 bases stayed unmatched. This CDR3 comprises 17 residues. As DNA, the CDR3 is TGTGCCAGCAGCCAAGGGCGGGGGGGCCTTGGTGAAGAGACCCAGTACTTC. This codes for CASSQGRGGLGEETQYF.

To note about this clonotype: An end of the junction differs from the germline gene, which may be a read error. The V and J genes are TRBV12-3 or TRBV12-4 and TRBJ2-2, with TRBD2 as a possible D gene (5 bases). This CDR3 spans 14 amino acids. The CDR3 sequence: CATLLAPNTGELLF. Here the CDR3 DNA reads TGTGCCACCCTCCTAGCCCCGAACACCGGGGAGCTGCTTTTT.